This is a list of T cell receptor beta chains from one sample in a study of blood T cell repertoires in COVID-19. Generated by immunoSEQ multiplex PCR, the TCRdb table keeps only in-frame clones and is missing some. The profile shows tens of thousands of clones, around 84% of them singletons. Specimen: peripheral blood. The receptor source for this set is a man aged 50 to 60 with acute or convalescent COVID-19. Both conserved end residues are part of each CDR3. A D gene is named only where the DNA matches it firmly. Some rows mark clone size as missing; the rest say once, few, many or name a class of expanded clone.

J | V | size | D | CDR3 | DNA
TRBJ1-3 | TRBV29-1 | NA | NA | CSVGTDGNTIYF | TGCAGCGTTGGGACTGATGGAAACACCATATATTTT
TRBJ2-7 | TRBV9 | NA | TRBD1 | CASSRQGDEQYF | TGTGCCAGCAGCCGACAGGGAGACGAGCAGTACTTC
TRBJ2-3 | TRBV28 | NA | TRBD2 | CASGGGPVGDTQYF | TGTGCCAGCGGCGGGGGACCCGTGGGAGATACGCAGTATTTT
TRBJ1-2 | TRBV18 | NA | TRBD1 | CASSPTGTGGNYGYTF | TGTGCCAGCTCACCTACCGGGACAGGGGGCAACTATGGCTACACCTTC
TRBJ1-2 | TRBV29-1 | NA | NA | CSVDDYGYTF | TGCAGCGTTGACGACTATGGCTACACCTTC
TRBJ2-3 | TRBV15 | NA | TRBD2 | CATSRVGTSGTDTQYF | TGTGCCACCAGCAGAGTTGGGACTAGCGGCACAGATACGCAGTATTTT
TRBJ2-3 | TRBV5-1 | NA | NA | CASSLNSFADTQYF | TGCGCCAGCAGCTTGAATAGCTTTGCAGATACGCAGTATTTT
TRBJ2-7 | TRBV11-2 | NA | NA | CASSPHLGGGRFHEQYF | TGTGCCAGCAGCCCCCACTTAGGGGGGGGGCGCTTCCACGAGCAGTACTTC
TRBJ2-2 | TRBV5-1 | NA | NA | CASSLPKTNTGELFF | TGCGCCAGCAGCTTGCCTAAGACGAACACCGGGGAGCTGTTTTTT
TRBJ1-5 | TRBV19 | NA | TRBD1 | CASSELGQGVRQPQHF | TGTGCCAGTTCTGAATTAGGACAGGGGGTTCGTCAGCCCCAGCATTTT
TRBJ2-1 | TRBV7-3 | NA | NA | CASSLRPGLSSYNEQFF | TGTGCCAGCAGCTTAAGGCCCGGACTCAGCTCCTACAATGAGCAGTTCTTC
TRBJ1-1 | TRBV11-3 | NA | NA | CASVMGGRSTEAFF | TGTGCCAGCGTTATGGGGGGGCGGAGCACTGAAGCTTTCTTT
TRBJ1-5 | TRBV18 | NA | TRBD1 | CASSLDRGRNQPQHF | TGTGCCAGCTCACTAGACAGGGGTAGGAATCAGCCCCAGCATTTT
TRBJ2-3 | TRBV4-1 | NA | NA | CASSQAGGSQDVDTQYF | TGCGCCAGCAGCCAAGCCGGCGGTTCACAGGATGTTGATACGCAGTATTTT
TRBJ2-2 | TRBV7-2 | NA | NA | CASSSLLTTGELFF | TGTGCCAGCAGCTCCCTACTGACTACCGGGGAGCTGTTTTTT
TRBJ2-2 | TRBV6-5 | NA | TRBD2 | CASSYGRALNTGELFF | TGTGCCAGCAGTTATGGGAGGGCGCTGAACACCGGGGAGCTGTTTTTT
TRBJ2-5 | TRBV11-2 | NA | NA | CASSLTQETQYF | TGTGCCAGCAGCTTGACTCAAGAGACCCAGTACTTC
TRBJ2-1 | TRBV18 | NA | TRBD2 | CASSPRVSGSSYNEQFF | TGTGCCAGCTCACCACGCGTAAGCGGGAGCTCCTACAATGAGCAGTTCTTC
TRBJ1-2 | TRBV28 | once | TRBD1 | CASSLGDRTSYGYTF | TGTGCCAGCAGTTTGGGGGACAGGACCAGCTATGGCTACACCTTC
TRBJ2-5 | TRBV29-1 | NA | NA | CSVAGETQYF | TGCAGCGTTGCCGGTGAGACCCAGTACTTC
TRBJ2-5 | TRBV5-1 | NA | TRBD1 | CASSAGRGETQYF | TGCGCCAGCAGCGCCGGCAGGGGGGAGACCCAGTACTTC
TRBJ2-5 | TRBV9 | NA | TRBD2 | CASSVATTSGKLGVGETQYF | TGTGCCAGCAGCGTAGCTACGACTAGCGGGAAACTTGGAGTGGGAGAGACCCAGTACTTC
TRBJ1-2 | TRBV28 | few | NA | CASSSLFAGGLYYGYTF | TGTGCCAGCAGTTCTCTTTTCGCGGGGGGTTTATACTATGGCTACACCTTC
TRBJ1-1 | TRBV6-2/TRBV6-3 | NA | NA | CASSYSGIEAFF | TGTGCCAGCAGTTATAGCGGGATTGAAGCTTTCTTT
TRBJ1-6 | TRBV27 | NA | NA | CASSFQVPQGLSDSPLHF | TGTGCCAGCAGTTTTCAAGTTCCCCAGGGGCTGTCGGATTCACCCCTCCACTTT
TRBJ1-5 | TRBV3-1/TRBV3-2 | NA | NA | CASSPREDQPQHF | TGTGCCAGCAGCCCCAGGGAGGATCAGCCCCAGCATTTT
TRBJ2-3 | TRBV6-5 | NA | NA | CASSWTAEGTDTQYF | TGTGCCAGCAGCTGGACAGCCGAGGGCACAGATACGCAGTATTTT
TRBJ1-2 | TRBV7-2 | NA | NA | CASSLQGRNGYTF | TGTGCCAGCAGCTTACAGGGAAGGAATGGCTACACCTTC
TRBJ2-5 | TRBV20-1 | NA | NA | CSVGLQETQYF | TGCAGTGTCGGTCTCCAAGAGACCCAGTACTTC
TRBJ1-4 | TRBV6-5 | NA | TRBD1 | CASSYSGTGEKLFF | TGTGCCAGCAGTTACTCCGGGACAGGTGAAAAACTGTTTTTT
TRBJ1-5 | TRBV18 | NA | TRBD1 | CASSLSSLGTGAQPQHF | TGTGCCAGCTCACTCTCGAGCCTCGGGACAGGGGCCCAGCCCCAGCATTTT
TRBJ2-1 | TRBV19 | NA | NA | CASSIGLWTAEGQFF | TGTGCCAGTAGTATAGGCCTGTGGACCGCCGAGGGGCAGTTCTTC
TRBJ1-2 | TRBV30 | NA | NA | CAWSLSRLGYTF | TGTGCCTGGAGTCTCTCGAGACTTGGCTACACCTTC
TRBJ1-2 | TRBV5-4 | NA | TRBD1 | CASSLEGRGQVGYTF | TGTGCCAGCAGCCTGGAGGGCAGGGGGCAGGTTGGCTACACCTTC
TRBJ2-7 | TRBV27 | NA | NA | CASSLSQGHSYEQYF | TGTGCCAGCAGTTTATCCCAGGGGCACTCCTACGAGCAGTACTTC
TRBJ1-5 | TRBV19 | NA | TRBD1 | CASSQRTGSEVGGGNQPQHF | TGTGCCAGTAGCCAACGGACAGGGTCTGAGGTGGGGGGTGGCAATCAGCCCCAGCATTTT
TRBJ1-1 | TRBV19 | NA | TRBD1 | CASSTGQGAGMAEAFF | TGTGCCAGTAGTACCGGACAGGGGGCGGGAATGGCTGAAGCTTTCTTT
TRBJ2-1 | TRBV10-3 | NA | TRBD2 | CAIRTGTSYNEQFF | TGTGCCATCAGGACCGGGACTAGCTACAATGAGCAGTTCTTC
TRBJ2-1 | TRBV11-2 | NA | NA | CASSLVQVYNEQFF | TGTGCCAGCAGCTTAGTACAGGTTTACAATGAGCAGTTCTTC
TRBJ1-5 | TRBV5-6 | NA | NA | CASSLSGHNNQPQHF | TGTGCCAGCAGCTTGTCGGGACACAACAATCAGCCCCAGCATTTT
TRBJ1-4 | TRBV3-1/TRBV3-2 | NA | TRBD1 | CASRRSSGTGGEKLFF | TGTGCCAGCAGGCGATCGTCCGGGACAGGGGGGGAAAAACTGTTTTTT
TRBJ2-5 | TRBV18 | NA | TRBD1 | CASSPPGTGVGAQETQYF | TGTGCCAGCTCACCTCCCGGGACAGGGGTCGGGGCCCAAGAGACCCAGTACTTC
TRBJ2-3 | TRBV5-1 | NA | NA | CASSLVPGVTDTQYF | TGCGCCAGCAGCTTGGTGCCCGGAGTCACAGATACGCAGTATTTT
TRBJ2-3 | TRBV18 | NA | TRBD1 | CASSPYRGNLDTQYF | TGTGCCAGCTCACCCTACAGGGGTAACTTAGATACGCAGTATTTT
TRBJ1-1 | TRBV27 | NA | NA | CANRLGGGRTEAFF | TGTGCCAACAGGCTAGGGGGGGGGCGGACTGAAGCTTTCTTT
TRBJ2-5 | TRBV19 | NA | TRBD2 | CASSGASGQETQYF | TGTGCCAGTAGTGGGGCTAGCGGGCAAGAGACCCAGTACTTC